This T cell receptor (beta chain) appears in the sequencing data of a study of synovial regulatory T cells in juvenile arthritis. Approximately 11-patient cohort: roughly eleven active juvenile idiopathic arthritis patients, 3 polyarticular, 8 oligoarticular. Median disease duration was 7 years, range 0.2-19.1. Profiling relied on immunoSEQ multiplex PCR, and the TCRdb table lists in-frame clones only, not all of them. The sample holds more than 7,500 clones. The CDR3 loop spans 12 amino acids. No DNA is given. Germline V gene sequence: CDR1 SGHTA, CDR2 FQGTGA. The clonotype was recovered from a donor under 30 with juvenile idiopathic arthritis. Sequencing was performed on Treg cells from blood. Sample subset: remaining (HLA-DR-negative) circulating blood Treg cells. The genes are TRBV7-3 and TRBJ2-2. This chain's CDR3 is CASSKGTGELFF. Based on the CDR3 plus reference TRBV7-3 and TRBJ2-2, the full variable domain is GAGVSQTPSNKVTEKGKYVELRCDPISGHTALYWYRQSLGQGPEFLIYFQGTGAADDSGLPNDRFFAVRPEGSVSTLKIQRTERGDSAVYLCASSKGTGELFFGEGSRLTVL.